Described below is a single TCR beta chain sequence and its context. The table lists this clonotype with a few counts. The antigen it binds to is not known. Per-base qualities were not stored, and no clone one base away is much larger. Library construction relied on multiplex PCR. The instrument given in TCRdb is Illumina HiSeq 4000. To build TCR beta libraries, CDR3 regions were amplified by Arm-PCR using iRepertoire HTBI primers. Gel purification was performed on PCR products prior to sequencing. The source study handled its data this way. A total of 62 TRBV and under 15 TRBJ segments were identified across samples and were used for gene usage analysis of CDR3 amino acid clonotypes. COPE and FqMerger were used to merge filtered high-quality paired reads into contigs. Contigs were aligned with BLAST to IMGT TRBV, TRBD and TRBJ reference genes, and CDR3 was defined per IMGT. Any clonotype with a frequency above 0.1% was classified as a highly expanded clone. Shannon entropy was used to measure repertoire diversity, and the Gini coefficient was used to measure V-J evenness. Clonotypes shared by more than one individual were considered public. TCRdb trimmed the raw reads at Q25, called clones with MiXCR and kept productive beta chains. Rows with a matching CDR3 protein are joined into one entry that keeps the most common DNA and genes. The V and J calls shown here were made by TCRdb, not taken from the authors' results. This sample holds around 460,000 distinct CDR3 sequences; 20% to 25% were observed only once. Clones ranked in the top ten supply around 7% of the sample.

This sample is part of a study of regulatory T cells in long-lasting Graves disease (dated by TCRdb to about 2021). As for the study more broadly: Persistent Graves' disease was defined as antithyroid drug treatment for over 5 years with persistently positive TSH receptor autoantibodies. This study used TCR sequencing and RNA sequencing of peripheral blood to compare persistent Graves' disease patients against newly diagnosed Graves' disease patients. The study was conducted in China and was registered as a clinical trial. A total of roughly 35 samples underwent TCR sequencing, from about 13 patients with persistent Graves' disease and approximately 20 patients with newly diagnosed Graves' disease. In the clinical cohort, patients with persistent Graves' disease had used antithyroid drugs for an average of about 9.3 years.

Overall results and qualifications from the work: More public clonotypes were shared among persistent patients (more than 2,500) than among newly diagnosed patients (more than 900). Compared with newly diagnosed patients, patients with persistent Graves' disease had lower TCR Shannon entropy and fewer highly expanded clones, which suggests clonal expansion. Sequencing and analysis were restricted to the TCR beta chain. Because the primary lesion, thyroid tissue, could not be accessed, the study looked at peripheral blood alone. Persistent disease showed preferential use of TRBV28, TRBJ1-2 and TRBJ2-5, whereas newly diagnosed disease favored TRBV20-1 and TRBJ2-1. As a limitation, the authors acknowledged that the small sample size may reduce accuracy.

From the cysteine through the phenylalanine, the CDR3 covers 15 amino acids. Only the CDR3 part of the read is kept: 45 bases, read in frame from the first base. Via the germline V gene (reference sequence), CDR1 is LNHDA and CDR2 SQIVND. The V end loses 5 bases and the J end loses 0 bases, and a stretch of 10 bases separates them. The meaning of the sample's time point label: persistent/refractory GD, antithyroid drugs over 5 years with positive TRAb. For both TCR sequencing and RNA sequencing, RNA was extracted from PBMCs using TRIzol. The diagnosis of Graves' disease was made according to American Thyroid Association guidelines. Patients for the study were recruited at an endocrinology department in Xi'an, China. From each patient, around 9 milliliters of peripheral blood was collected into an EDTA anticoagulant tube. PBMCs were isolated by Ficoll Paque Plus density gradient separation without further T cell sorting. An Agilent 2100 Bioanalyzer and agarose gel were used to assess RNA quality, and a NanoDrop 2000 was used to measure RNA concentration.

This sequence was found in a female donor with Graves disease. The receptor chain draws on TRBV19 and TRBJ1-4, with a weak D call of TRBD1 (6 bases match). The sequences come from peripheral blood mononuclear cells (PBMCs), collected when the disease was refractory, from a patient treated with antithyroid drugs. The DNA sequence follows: TGTGCCAGTAGTGGGGACACATCAACTAATGAAAAACTGTTTTTT. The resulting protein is CASSGDTSTNEKLFF. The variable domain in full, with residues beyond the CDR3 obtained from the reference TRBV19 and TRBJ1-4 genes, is DGGITQSPKYLFRKEGQNVTLSCEQNLNHDAMYWYRQDPGQGLRLIYYSQIVNDFQKGDIAEGYSVSREKKESFPLTVTSAQKNPTAFYLCASSGDTSTNEKLFFGSGTQLSVL.